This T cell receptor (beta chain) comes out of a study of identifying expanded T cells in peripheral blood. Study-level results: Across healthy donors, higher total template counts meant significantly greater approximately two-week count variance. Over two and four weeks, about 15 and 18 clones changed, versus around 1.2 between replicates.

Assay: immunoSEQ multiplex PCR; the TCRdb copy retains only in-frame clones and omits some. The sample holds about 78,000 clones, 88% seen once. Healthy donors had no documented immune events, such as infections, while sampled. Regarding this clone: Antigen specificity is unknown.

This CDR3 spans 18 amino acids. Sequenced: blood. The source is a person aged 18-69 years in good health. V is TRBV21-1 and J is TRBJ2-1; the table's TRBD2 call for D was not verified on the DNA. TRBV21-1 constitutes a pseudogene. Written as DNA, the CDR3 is TGTGCCAGCATCGCGGGACTAGCGGGGGGTGACTACAGCAATGAGCAGTTCTTC. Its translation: CASIAGLAGGDYSNEQFF.